Listed here are 20 T cell receptor beta chains from one sample, sequenced in a study of blood T cell repertoires in COVID-19. The protocol was immunoSEQ multiplex PCR, while the TCRdb copy is restricted to in-frame clones and leaves out a portion. Among some 50,000 clones, about 87% were seen once, and the ten largest hold 15% to 20%. The source material was peripheral blood. All receptors derive from a human donor in a cohort sampled during active COVID-19.

V usage is TRBV19 and J usage is TRBJ2-6, with 8 nucleotides matching TRBD1. The CDR3 is made up of 17 amino acids. Germline CDR1 is LNHDA and CDR2 is SQIVND (reference sequence). V dropped 6 bases and J dropped 0; count of bases not matched to a gene: 7. CDR3 in amino acids: CASRGQAVSSGANVLTF. In nucleotides, the CDR3 is TGTGCCAGTAGGGGACAGGCGGTAAGCTCTGGGGCCAACGTCCTGACTTTC.

The chain recombines TRBV28 with TRBJ1-3, with 7 bases lining up with TRBD1. Unmatched junction bases numbered 12, after V lost 8 bases and J lost 8 bases. Germline assignment: CDR1 MDHEN and CDR2 SYDVKM. The CDR3 length is 14 residues. The CDR3 sequence: CASPPRQGEDTIYF. CDR3 in DNA: TGTGCCAGCCCCCCCCGGCAGGGGGAGGACACCATATATTTT.

The rearrangement links TRBV27 to TRBJ1-1, with TRBD1 identical over 8 bases. Germline V CDR1 and CDR2: MNHEY, SMNVEV (reference sequence). This CDR3 is 15 amino acids long. V lost 0 bases, J lost 3 bases, and 3 bases stayed unmatched. The CDR3 nucleotides read TGTGCCAGCAGTTTATCCCCAGGGGGCCACACTGAAGCTTTCTTT. Translated: CASSLSPGGHTEAFF.

The chain is built from TRBV3-1 (or the pseudogene TRBV3-2) and TRBJ2-3; the match to TRBD2 covers 10 bases. Germline CDR1 LGHDT, CDR2 YNNKEL (reference sequence). The junction had 12 bases not matched to a gene; V was cut back by 3 bases and J by 3 bases. CDR3 length equals 18 residues. This chain's CDR3 is CASSQPRSSGGATDTQYF. The CDR3 DNA sequence: TGTGCCAGCAGCCAGCCGCGGTCCAGCGGGGGGGCGACAGATACGCAGTATTTT.

The CDR3 DNA sequence: TGTGCCAGCAGTGGCAGGGGGCGCTGGGAGACTGAAGCTTTCTTT. Its translation is CASSGRGRWETEAFF. This sequence joins TRBV25-1 and TRBJ1-1, with 8 positions matching TRBD1. Germline CDR1 and CDR2: MGHDK and SYGVNS. With 4 bases clipped from V and 5 bases from J, the junction kept 9 bases outside the gene matches. There are 15 residues in the CDR3.

This chain links TRBV27 with TRBJ1-1; D may be TRBD1 (5 bases). This CDR3 spans 14 amino acids. V was clipped by 4 bases and J by 6 bases, with 15 bases between them. Per the germline V gene, CDR1 is MNHEY and CDR2 is SMNVEV (reference sequence). CDR3 sequence reads: CASSWAQGRPEAFF. As DNA, the CDR3 is TGTGCCAGCAGTTGGGCCCAGGGTAGACCTGAAGCTTTCTTT.

The gene calls are TRBV11-3 and TRBJ2-3; TRBD1 aligns across 10 bases. This CDR3 region has 15 residues. V was pared by 3 bases and J by 6 bases, with 6 bases of the junction left unmatched. Germline V gene data show CDR1 as SGHNT and CDR2 as YENEEA. CDR3 amino acids: CASSFGTGDLDTQYF. The CDR3 nucleotides are TGTGCCAGCAGCTTCGGGACAGGGGATCTGGATACGCAGTATTTT.

This clone was counted a single time. This sequence joins TRBV9 and TRBJ2-5; the D gene is possibly TRBD2 (6 bases). The V gene's germline CDR1 is SGDLS and CDR2 YYNGEE. Trimming pared 2 bases from V and 2 bases from J, leaving 13 bases between. CDR3 length equals 15 residues. The CDR3 reads CASSVEAGAQETQYF. The CDR3 DNA reads as TGTGCCAGCAGCGTGGAAGCGGGTGCTCAAGAGACCCAGTACTTC.

This clone was observed once. J is TRBJ2-7 and V is TRBV4-1; possible D gene TRBD2, 7 bases. The V and J ends lost 3 bases and 7 bases respectively, with 10 bases between them. Germline values: CDR1 MGHRA, CDR2 YSYEKL. The CDR3 extends over 12 amino acids. Here the CDR3 reads CASSHRGGEQYF. CDR3 bases: TGCGCCAGCAGCCACAGGGGAGGGGAGCAGTACTTC.

The chain couples TRBV15 to TRBJ1-5; 8 nucleotides line up with TRBD1. Per germline, CDR1 LNHNV and CDR2 YYDKDF (reference sequence). This CDR3 has 17 amino acids. V was clipped by 0 bases and J by 5 bases; unmatched bases: 9. As DNA, the CDR3 is TGTGCCACCAGCAGAGATTTAGGACAGGGTTTGGATCAGCCCCAGCATTTT. It translates to CATSRDLGQGLDQPQHF.

This chain joins TRBV9 and TRBJ2-7, with TRBD2 matching over 14 bases. V shed 6 bases, J shed 4 bases, and the junction held 6 bases outside the gene matches. The CDR3 totals 15 residues. The germline V gene has CDR1 SGDLS and CDR2 YYNGEE. The CDR3 region is CASNPGTSGSYEQYF. Here the CDR3 DNA reads TGTGCCAGCAACCCCGGGACTAGCGGGAGTTACGAGCAGTACTTC.

V and J are TRBV9 and TRBJ2-5; 11 bases are a match to TRBD2. Germline assignment: CDR1 SGDLS and CDR2 YYNGEE. Losses at the gene ends were 3 bases for V and 5 bases for J; bases not matched to a gene: 3. The CDR3 contains 14 residues. The CDR3 DNA follows: TGTGCCAGCAGCGCGACTAGCGGGATGGAGACCCAGTACTTC. Translation: CASSATSGMETQYF.

The rearrangement uses TRBV4-1 and TRBJ2-3, with TRBD2 matching 11 bases. The CDR3 sequence is 16 residues long. The V gene's germline CDR1 is MGHRA and CDR2 YSYEKL. The V and J ends lost 1 base and 0 bases, in that order; junction bases with no gene match: 0. DNA of the CDR3: TGCGCCAGCAGCCAAGGGACTAGCGGGAGCACAGATACGCAGTATTTT. It is translated as CASSQGTSGSTDTQYF.

In this sample, this clone turned up once. The chain recombines TRBV5-6 with TRBJ1-2, with 7 bases matching TRBD1. CDR1 is SGHDT, CDR2 YYEEEE, per germline. This CDR3 is 17 amino acids long. The junction had 17 bases not matched to a gene; V was cut back by 2 bases and J by 7 bases. The CDR3 spells CASSFFPTTGELGGYTF. DNA of the CDR3: TGTGCCAGCAGCTTCTTTCCGACCACAGGGGAGCTAGGTGGCTACACCTTC. Full variable domain (missing parts from reference TRBV5-6 and TRBJ1-2): DAGVTQSPTHLIKTRGQQVTLRCSPKSGHDTVSWYQQALGQGPQFIFQYYEEEERQRGNFPDRFSGHQFPNYSSELNVNALLLGDSALYLCASSFFPTTGELGGYTFGSGTRLTVV.

This clone was detected only a few times. J is TRBJ2-7 and V is TRBV5-5, with TRBD1 matching 8 bases. V was clipped by 4 bases and J by 4 bases; unmatched bases: 10. Germline V gives CDR1 SGHKS, CDR2 YYEKEE (reference sequence). The CDR3 is made up of 15 amino acids. CDR3 nucleotides: TGTGCCAGCAGCCACACAGGACAGGGTATGTACGAGCAGTACTTC. As protein: CASSHTGQGMYEQYF.

This clone has a handful of counts. The gene calls are TRBV29-1 and TRBJ1-5; TRBD1 agrees at 7 bases. The ends lost 4 bases at V and 4 bases at J; junction bases unmatched: 4. Germline assignment: CDR1 SQVTM and CDR2 ANQGSEA. There are 13 residues in the CDR3. CDR3 nucleotide sequence: TGCAGCGTTGGACAGGGTATTAATCAGCCCCAGCATTTT. It specifies CSVGQGINQPQHF.

The chain uses TRBV19 and TRBJ2-7, with 8 bases matching TRBD1. The CDR3 is made up of 14 amino acids. V shed 1 base and J 5 bases; nucleotides not matched to a gene: 4. In germline, CDR1 is LNHDA, CDR2 SQIVND (reference sequence). As DNA, the CDR3 is TGTGCCAGTAGTATAGGGACAGGGAAGGACGAGCAGTACTTC. Translation gives CASSIGTGKDEQYF.

The chain employs TRBV3-1 (or the pseudogene TRBV3-2) and TRBJ2-5; perhaps TRBD1 as D (5 bases). From germline, CDR1 is LGHDT and CDR2 YNNKEL (reference sequence). V was clipped by 2 bases and J by 3 bases, with 13 bases between them. The CDR3 runs 15 residues. The CDR3 bases are TGTGCCAGCAGCCAAACTCGGACGGACAAAGAGACCCAGTACTTC. It codes for CASSQTRTDKETQYF.

The chain carries TRBV27 and TRBJ1-2, with 8 bases lining up with TRBD1. This CDR3 has 14 amino acids. The germline gives CDR1 MNHEY, CDR2 SMNVEV (reference sequence). J lost 4 bases, V lost 6 bases, and 7 bases had no gene match. The CDR3 is CASRLQGGPYGYTF. CDR3 nucleotides: TGTGCCAGCAGACTACAGGGGGGACCCTATGGCTACACCTTC.

The V gene is TRBV5-1, the J gene TRBJ2-2; the match to TRBD2 covers 7 bases. V dropped 0 bases and J dropped 5; count of bases not matched to a gene: 7. The CDR3 length is 16 residues. Germline loops: CDR1 SGHRS, CDR2 YFSETQ. The CDR3 DNA reads TGCGCCAGCAGCTTGGAGGGCGGGAGTGGTACCGGGGAGCTGTTTTTT. It codes for CASSLEGGSGTGELFF. The full variable domain, completed using reference TRBV5-1 and TRBJ2-2, is KAGVTQTPRYLIKTRGQQVTLSCSPISGHRSVSWYQQTPGQGLQFLFEYFSETQRNKGNFPGRFSGRQFSNSRSEMNVSTLELGDSALYLCASSLEGGSGTGELFFGEGSRLTVL.